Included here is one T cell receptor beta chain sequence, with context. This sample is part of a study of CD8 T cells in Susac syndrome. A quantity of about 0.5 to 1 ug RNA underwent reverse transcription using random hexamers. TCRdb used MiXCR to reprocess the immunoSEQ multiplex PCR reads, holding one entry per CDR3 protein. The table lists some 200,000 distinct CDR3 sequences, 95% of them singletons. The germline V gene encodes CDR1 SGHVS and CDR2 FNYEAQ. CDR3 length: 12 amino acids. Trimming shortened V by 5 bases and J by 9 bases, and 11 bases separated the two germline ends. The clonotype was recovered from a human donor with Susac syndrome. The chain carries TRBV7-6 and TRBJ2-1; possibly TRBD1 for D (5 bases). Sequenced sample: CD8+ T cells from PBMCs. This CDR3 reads CASSTTGAEQFF. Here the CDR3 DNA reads TGTGCCAGCAGCACAACAGGAGCTGAGCAGTTCTTC.